This TCR beta chain is drawn from a study of shared clonotypes between healthy human individuals. As for the study in general: Participating donors consisted of two women and a few men aged 18 to 49. Whole-study results and caveats: Clonotypes shared by all four sorted-subset donors had higher generation probabilities than non-shared clonotypes.

To note about this clone: As yet, its antigen is unknown. At the DNA level, this CDR3 is encoded by other sequences in the same sample as well.

An assay was performed, and its level was deep. Clones were read by immunoSEQ multiplex PCR, and TCRdb kept only the in-frame ones, dropping some. This table holds some 2 million clones, about 95% found once. CD45RO-negative, CCR7-positively selected cells formed the naive CD8 fraction, excluding terminally differentiated effector memory CD45RA+ cells. The study drew its donors from healthy HIV-negative adults without recent acute infections or vaccinations. Trimming left V 0 bases short and J 4 bases short, with 10 bases between. Per germline, CDR1 SGHRS and CDR2 YFSETQ. This CDR3 has 14 residues. This rearrangement joins TRBV5-1 to TRBJ1-1, with D maybe TRBD1 (5 bases). Sequencing was carried out using naive CD8+ T cells sorted from blood. The source of this sequence is a man in his late teens or twenties in good health. CDR3 in DNA: TGCGCCAGCAGCTTGGACCAGGGAGGCACTGAAGCTTTCTTT. This sequence encodes CASSLDQGGTEAFF.